This TCR beta chain appears in the sequencing data of a study of neurological immune-mediated disorders. TCRdb passed the 5' RACE reads through MiXCR, listing each CDR3 protein once. The repertoire holds 75,000 to 95,000 distinct CDR3 sequences, with 15% to 20% as singletons. The table lists this clonotype with many counts. The CDR3 contains 16 residues. Germline lookup yields CDR1 MDHEN and CDR2 SYDVKM. V lost 8 bases and J lost 1, with 18 bases in between. This TCR was sampled from a woman between 35 and 50 years old in good health. The sample was PBMCs. The chain couples TRBV28 to TRBJ1-5; TRBD1 might be the D (6 bases). This CDR3 reads CASLGQLGASNQPQHF. The CDR3 nucleotides read TGTGCCAGCCTTGGACAGCTAGGGGCGAGCAATCAGCCCCAGCATTTT.